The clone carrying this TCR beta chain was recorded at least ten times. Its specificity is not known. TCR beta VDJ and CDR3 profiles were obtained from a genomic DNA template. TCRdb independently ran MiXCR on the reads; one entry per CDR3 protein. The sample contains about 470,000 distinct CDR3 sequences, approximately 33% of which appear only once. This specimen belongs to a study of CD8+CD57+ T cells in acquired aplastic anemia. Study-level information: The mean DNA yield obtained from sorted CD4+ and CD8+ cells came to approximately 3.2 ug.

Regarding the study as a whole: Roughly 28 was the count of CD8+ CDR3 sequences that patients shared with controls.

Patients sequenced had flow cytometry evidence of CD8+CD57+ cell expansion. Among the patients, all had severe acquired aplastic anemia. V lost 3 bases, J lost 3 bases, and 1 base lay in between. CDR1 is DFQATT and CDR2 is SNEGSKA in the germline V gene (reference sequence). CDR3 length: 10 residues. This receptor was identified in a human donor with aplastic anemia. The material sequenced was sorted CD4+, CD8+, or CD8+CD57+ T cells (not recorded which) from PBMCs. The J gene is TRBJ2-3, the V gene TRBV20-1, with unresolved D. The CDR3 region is CSARTDTQYF. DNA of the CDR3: TGCAGTGCTAGGACAGATACGCAGTATTTT.